This TCR beta chain is drawn from a study of cytomegalovirus exposure and HLA in healthy donors. General study results and limits: When a later analysis compared HLA-associated TCR beta chains with equally common others, the HLA-associated chains turned out to be more clonally expanded and to have lower generation probabilities. DRB1 had the most TCR associations and HLA-C the fewest, a later analysis found, with rates varying by HLA locus. Previous analysis showed most TCR beta V segments were productive about 90% or about 30% of the time.

The PCR employed 60 Vbeta primers together with 13 Jbeta primers. Produced via immunoSEQ multiplex PCR; TCRdb's table is partial and in-frame only. The sample carries nearly 200,000 clones, roughly 80% recorded once. The ends lost 5 bases at V and 4 bases at J; junction bases unmatched: 8. CDR1 and CDR2 from the germline V gene are PRHDT and FYEKMQ (reference sequence). This CDR3 has 15 amino acids. Remarks on this clone: Its antigen is unidentified.

Likely unrecorded immune exposures existed in these nominally healthy donors. This rearrangement joins TRBV13 to TRBJ2-7; the match to TRBD1 covers 10 bases. The TCR sequence derives from a woman under 40 in good health and CMV-seropositive. Sample: PBMCs. The CDR3 bases are TGTGCCAGCAGCCACCGGGACAGGGGCCTTTACGAGCAGTACTTC. It codes for CASSHRDRGLYEQYF.